Listed here are 28 T cell receptor beta chains from one sample, sequenced in a study of T cell responses to AZD1222 COVID-19 vaccine. The data were produced by immunoSEQ multiplex PCR, yet TCRdb's version contains in-frame clones alone and is incomplete. The table lists about 120,000 clones, approximately 85% of them singletons. The sequences come from peripheral blood, collected on day 0 of AZD1222 vaccination. These receptors all stem from an adult in good health.

This chain uses TRBV24-1 with TRBJ1-2, with 7 positions matching TRBD1. The CDR3 totals 15 residues. Trimming removed 3 bases from V and 8 bases from J; junction bases left unmatched: 11. From germline, CDR1 is KGHDR and CDR2 SFDVKD. As DNA, the CDR3 is TGTGCCACCAGTGATCCCGCGGGGACAGTGAGCGGCTACACCTTC. Translation: CATSDPAGTVSGYTF.

V usage is TRBV7-9 and J usage is TRBJ2-5; 11 nucleotides line up with TRBD2. The ends lost 4 bases at V and 5 bases at J; junction bases unmatched: 6. The CDR3 is 15 residues long. Germline CDR1 and CDR2: SEHNR and FQNEAQ (reference sequence). CDR3 amino acids: CASSSGLAGWETQYF. The CDR3, as DNA: TGTGCCAGCAGCTCCGGACTAGCGGGCTGGGAGACCCAGTACTTC.

J is TRBJ1-3 and V is TRBV19; no reliable D call. CDR1 and CDR2 (germline): LNHDA, SQIVND (reference sequence). The V end lost 3 bases, the J end lost 0 bases, and 6 bases lay between the germline ends. The CDR3 covers 14 residues. CDR3 region: CASSIQASGNTIYF. CDR3 nucleotide sequence: TGTGCCAGTAGTATCCAAGCCTCTGGAAACACCATATATTTT.

The J gene is TRBJ1-4, the V gene TRBV5-1; a possible D gene is TRBD1 (5 bases). The CDR3 sequence is 16 residues long. V gave up 4 bases and J gave up 7 bases, with 20 bases separating them. The V gene's germline CDR1 is SGHRS and CDR2 YFSETQ. The chain's CDR3 is CASSPTPGDGVEKLFF. CDR3 nucleotide sequence: TGCGCCAGCAGCCCCACCCCGGGGGACGGGGTTGAAAAACTGTTTTTT. The entire variable domain, with the rest obtained from reference TRBV5-1 and TRBJ1-4, is as follows: KAGVTQTPRYLIKTRGQQVTLSCSPISGHRSVSWYQQTPGQGLQFLFEYFSETQRNKGNFPGRFSGRQFSNSRSEMNVSTLELGDSALYLCASSPTPGDGVEKLFFGSGTQLSVL.

The genes are TRBV11-3 and TRBJ2-1; D may be TRBD1 (5 bases). Germline V gene sequence: CDR1 SGHNT, CDR2 YENEEA. CDR3 length equals 13 residues. Trimming took 2 bases from V and 3 from J, leaving 5 bases between them. CDR3 protein: CASSLRGYNEQFF. The CDR3 DNA is TGTGCCAGCAGCTTAAGGGGCTACAATGAGCAGTTCTTC.

As concerns this clone: Distinct nucleotide sequences in the sample also encode this CDR3. The CDR3 DNA is TGTGCCAGCAGCTTAGGGTCAGGGGGAGGGCAAGAGACCCAGTACTTC. Translating gives CASSLGSGGGQETQYF. The chain has TRBV7-2 and TRBJ2-5; D tentatively fits TRBD1 or TRBD2 (7 bases each). The germline gives CDR1 SGHTA, CDR2 FQGNSA. There are 16 residues in the CDR3. V was cut by 1 base and J by 2 bases, with 14 bases left in between.

The chain links TRBV27 to TRBJ1-1, with 11 bases matching TRBD1. Germline V gene lookup returns CDR1 MNHEY and CDR2 SMNVEV (reference sequence). The V segment lost 2 bases and the J segment 2 bases; nucleotides outside the gene matches: 4. The CDR3 is made up of 16 amino acids. This CDR3 is CASSLEGQGGNTEAFF. In nucleotides, the CDR3 is TGTGCCAGCAGTTTAGAGGGACAGGGGGGAAACACTGAAGCTTTCTTT.

The CDR3 region is CATSERGSSYEQYF. The CDR3 nucleotides read TGTGCCACCAGTGAGAGAGGCAGCTCCTACGAGCAGTACTTC. The chain carries TRBV24-1 and TRBJ2-7; D remains unclear. The germline V gene has CDR1 KGHDR and CDR2 SFDVKD. CDR3 length: 14 amino acids. Trimming removed 4 bases from V and 0 bases from J, with 9 bases in between.

V and J are TRBV7-3 and TRBJ2-3, with 11 bases that match TRBD2. Looked up from germline, CDR1 is SGHTA and CDR2 is FQGTGA. J gave up 0 bases and V 4 bases, and 9 bases lay outside the gene matches. This CDR3 spans 18 amino acids. The CDR3: CASSSRVAGGPSTDTQYF. The CDR3 DNA follows: TGTGCCAGCAGCTCTCGGGTAGCGGGAGGGCCGAGCACAGATACGCAGTATTTT.

This chain links TRBV5-1 with TRBJ1-2, with 11 nucleotides matching TRBD1. Per the germline V gene, CDR1 is SGHRS and CDR2 is YFSETQ. The CDR3 sequence is 16 residues long. Trimming at V came to 4 bases and at J to 7 bases, leaving 12 bases not matched to a gene. DNA of the CDR3: TGCGCCAGCAGCCCCACACTGGGGACAGGGGGATTTGGCTACACCTTC. Protein sequence: CASSPTLGTGGFGYTF.

J is TRBJ2-1 and V is TRBV13, with 9 bases fitting TRBD1. The CDR3 totals 15 residues. V dropped 3 bases and J dropped 5; count of bases not matched to a gene: 5. From germline, CDR1 is PRHDT and CDR2 FYEKMQ (reference sequence). CDR3 sequence: CASSLGDRANNEQFF. CDR3 bases: TGTGCCAGCAGCTTGGGGGACAGGGCTAACAATGAGCAGTTCTTC.

The chain carries TRBV6-5 and TRBJ1-5; D uncertain. The germline V and J ends were trimmed by 0 bases and 6 bases, with 12 bases remaining between them. CDR1 and CDR2 from the germline V gene are MNHEY and SVGAGI. The CDR3 has 15 residues. The CDR3 protein is CASSYSWGGRQPQHF. As DNA, the CDR3 is TGTGCCAGCAGTTACTCATGGGGAGGGCGTCAGCCCCAGCATTTT.

This chain uses TRBV29-1 with TRBJ1-1; no definite D call. The germline gives CDR1 SQVTM, CDR2 ANQGSEA. Trimming took off 0 bases at V and 5 bases at J, with 16 bases between the two ends. CDR3 length: 15 residues. The CDR3 nucleotides are TGCAGCGTTGAAGATCTAGGGAGGGCCAGTACTGAAGCTTTCTTT. The encoded protein is CSVEDLGRASTEAFF. The whole variable domain, remainder taken from reference TRBV29-1 and TRBJ1-1, is SAVISQKPSRDICQRGTSLTIQCQVDSQVTMMFWYRQQPGQSLTLIATANQGSEATYESGFVIDKFPISRPNLTFSTLTVSNMSPEDSSIYLCSVEDLGRASTEAFFGQGTRLTVV.

The chain carries TRBV6-4 and TRBJ2-3, with D possibly TRBD2 on 6 matching bases. The V gene's germline CDR1 is MRHNA and CDR2 SNTAGT. Trimming pared 2 bases from V and 4 bases from J, leaving 10 bases between. The CDR3 contains 14 residues. The CDR3 nucleotides are TGTGCCAGCAGTGACCAAACTAGCTCAGATACGCAGTATTTT. It specifies CASSDQTSSDTQYF.

This rearrangement joins TRBV30 to TRBJ2-1; tentative D call: TRBD2 (5 bases). This CDR3 is built from 12 residues. CDR1 GTSNPN and CDR2 SVGIG come from the germline V gene (reference sequence). V dropped 6 bases and J dropped 12 bases, with 18 bases sitting between them. CDR3 loop: CACHAGGVGQFF. CDR3 sequence (DNA): TGTGCCTGCCATGCGGGTGGGGTGGGGCAGTTCTTC. Drawing the rest from reference TRBV30 and TRBJ2-1, the complete variable domain is SQTIHQWPATLVQPVGSPLSLECTVEGTSNPNLYWYRQAAGRGLQLLFYSVGIGQISSEVPQNLSASRPQDRQFILSSKKLLLSDSGFYLCACHAGGVGQFFGPGTRLTVL.

The chain is built from TRBV30 and TRBJ2-1; D gene unclear. The CDR3 length is 14 residues. CDR1 is GTSNPN and CDR2 is SVGIG in the germline V gene (reference sequence). V lost 0 bases and J lost 3, with 9 bases in between. CDR3 in amino acids: CAWSVWGNYNEQFF. The CDR3 nucleotides are TGTGCCTGGAGTGTGTGGGGAAACTACAATGAGCAGTTCTTC.

This chain uses TRBV5-3 with TRBJ2-7; a possible D gene is TRBD2 (7 bases). Being an ORF, TRBV5-3 has a function that is uncertain. Trimming took off 4 bases at V and 7 bases at J, with 27 bases between the two ends. The CDR3 extends over 17 amino acids. DNA for the CDR3: TGTGCCAGAAGCCGAAAGGGAGGGCTTCCCCTAGGGGGTGAGCAGTACTTC. It specifies CARSRKGGLPLGGEQYF.

The chain recombines TRBV6-5 with TRBJ2-1; D perhaps matches TRBD1 (6 bases). The CDR3 runs 11 residues. V was shortened by 4 bases and J by 13 bases, with 11 bases between the two germline ends. The germline CDR1 and CDR2 sequences are MNHEY and SVGAGI. This CDR3 is CASSSQGGQFF. The CDR3 DNA follows: TGTGCCAGCAGTTCACAGGGCGGTCAGTTCTTC.

V gene TRBV6-2 or TRBV6-3 combines with J gene TRBJ1-1; D call uncertain. Trimming removed 6 bases from V and 4 bases from J, with 12 bases in between. CDR1 and CDR2 from the germline V gene are MNHEY and SVGEGT. The CDR3 runs 13 residues. DNA of the CDR3: TGTGCCAGCAGCCCGAACATCGGCACTGAAGCTTTCTTT. Protein: CASSPNIGTEAFF.

The J gene is TRBJ1-6, the V gene TRBV7-6, with D unclear. The CDR3 spans 17 residues. Trimming took 0 bases from V and 0 from J, leaving 9 bases between them. Germline V gene sequence: CDR1 SGHVS, CDR2 FNYEAQ. Here the CDR3 reads CASSLAGGSSYNSPLHF. The CDR3, as DNA: TGTGCCAGCAGCTTAGCGGGAGGCAGCTCCTATAATTCACCCCTCCACTTT.

This clone was seen once. V and J are TRBV20-1 and TRBJ1-1; 7 positions match TRBD1. V dropped 6 bases and J dropped 10; count of bases not matched to a gene: 8. From germline, CDR1 is DFQATT and CDR2 SNEGSKA (reference sequence). The CDR3 has 11 residues. In nucleotides, the CDR3 is TGCAGTGCCAGCAGGACAGGTCGAGCTTTCTTT. It yields the protein CSASRTGRAFF.

The sample holds a few counts of this clone. The chain is built from TRBV5-5 and TRBJ1-4; weak D call: TRBD1 (5 bases). The CDR3 sequence is 15 residues long. CDR1 SGHKS and CDR2 YYEKEE come from the germline V gene (reference sequence). V was cut by 4 bases and J by 4 bases, with 14 bases left in between. DNA for the CDR3: TGTGCCAGCAGCCGGGACGGCCGATTTAATGAAAAACTGTTTTTT. It is translated as CASSRDGRFNEKLFF. The full variable domain, in which reference TRBV5-5 and TRBJ1-4 provide the parts outside the CDR3, is DAGVTQSPTHLIKTRGQQVTLRCSPISGHKSVSWYQQVLGQGPQFIFQYYEKEERGRGNFPDRFSARQFPNYSSELNVNALLLGDSALYLCASSRDGRFNEKLFFGSGTQLSVL.

The chain recombines TRBV19 with TRBJ2-7; D is unresolved. Germline loops: CDR1 LNHDA, CDR2 SQIVND (reference sequence). CDR3 length equals 15 residues. The V end lost 0 bases, the J end lost 3 bases, and 12 bases lay between the germline ends. CDR3 coding DNA: TGTGCCAGTAGTATAGATCTAAGAGAGAGCTACGAGCAGTACTTC. As protein: CASSIDLRESYEQYF.

The chain joins TRBV9 to TRBJ2-1; TRBD1 matches 8 bases. J lost 6 bases, V lost 4 bases, and 12 bases had no gene match. Germline V lookup: CDR1 SGDLS, CDR2 YYNGEE. This CDR3 region has 16 residues. The CDR3 DNA follows: TGTGCCAGCAGCCCAGGGGACAGGAGATACGGCAATGAGCAGTTCTTC. It codes for CASSPGDRRYGNEQFF.

V gene TRBV6-4 combines with J gene TRBJ2-1; 10 nucleotides align to TRBD2. Trimming took 11 bases from V and 0 from J; bases not matched to a gene: 16. This CDR3 region has 18 residues. In germline, CDR1 is MRHNA, CDR2 SNTAGT. DNA for the CDR3: TGTGCCGGGCCGGCTAGCGGGAGTGATCTTAGCTCCTACAATGAGCAGTTCTTC. Translated: CAGPASGSDLSSYNEQFF.

In this sample, this clone turned up a few times. CDR3 residues: CASSPAGTGAIGGYTF. DNA of the CDR3: TGCGCCAGCAGCCCAGCCGGGACAGGGGCAATAGGGGGCTACACCTTC. The chain links TRBV4-3 to TRBJ1-2; 10 bases match TRBD1. Germline V CDR1 and CDR2: LGHNA, YSLEER. CDR3 size: 16 residues. V was pared by 4 bases and J by 8 bases, with 13 bases of the junction left unmatched.

CDR3 protein: CASSPDRGGNTEAFF. In DNA, the CDR3 is TGTGCCAGCAGCCCCGACAGGGGAGGTAACACTGAAGCTTTCTTT. V is TRBV7-8 and J is TRBJ1-1; TRBD1 matches 8 bases. This CDR3 comprises 15 residues. Germline V lookup: CDR1 SGHVS, CDR2 FQNEAQ. V gave up 5 bases and J gave up 2 bases; unmatched junction bases: 7.

This clone was recorded once. V and J are TRBV9 and TRBJ2-7; unclear D gene. The V end lost 0 bases, the J end lost 0 bases, and 7 bases lay between the germline ends. This CDR3 is 14 amino acids long. Per germline, CDR1 SGDLS and CDR2 YYNGEE. CDR3 nucleotide sequence: TGTGCCAGCAGCGTAGGTGAGAGCTCCTACGAGCAGTACTTC. It encodes CASSVGESSYEQYF.